This TCR beta chain was found in a study of spatial heterogeneity in lung cancer. Time point noted: sample taken at primary tumor resection. Study outcomes and limitations: Higher tumor mutation counts went along with higher counts of expanded intratumoral alpha and beta TCRs.

TCRdb re-called the 5' RACE reads through MiXCR, storing one row per CDR3 protein. The data contain 4,500 to 5,000 distinct CDR3 sequences, 6.5% to 8.5% of them seen just once; the ten biggest clones take up about 15%. CDR1 MGHRA and CDR2 YSYEKL come from the germline V gene. This CDR3 has 16 residues. The germline V and J ends were trimmed by 0 bases and 0 bases, with 12 bases remaining between them. This clonotype is medium-sized in the sample. Its target is unknown. This sequence originates from a female donor with early-stage non-small cell lung cancer. This chain joins TRBV4-1 and TRBJ2-7; no clear D gene. The sample in question was lung tumor tissue, obtained at surgery. CDR3: CASSQDNDLSSYEQYF. The CDR3 nucleotides are TGCGCCAGCAGCCAAGACAATGATCTTAGCTCCTACGAGCAGTACTTC.